The T cell receptor (beta chain) described here comes from a study of naive and memory T cell subsets. Study outcomes and limitations: Over 95% of naive TCR sequences appeared only once, unlike memory subsets.

Of note for this clonotype: No antigen is known for it.

Trimming stripped 1 base from V and 4 bases from J, with 12 bases between. CDR3 length: 15 amino acids. CDR1 is SGHDT and CDR2 is YYEEEE in the germline V gene. An equimolar mix of two oligonucleotides served as the beta constant-region primer for TRBC1 and TRBC2. TCRdb processed the UMI-ligation and nested PCR reads anew with MiXCR; each CDR3 protein has one entry. The profile shows 77,000 or so distinct CDR3 sequences, around 13% of them singletons. The sample comprised central memory CD4+ T cells from blood. The clonotype comes from a human donor in good health. The gene calls are TRBV5-6 and TRBJ1-3; D gene ambiguous. CDR3: CASSLLSNLGNTIYF. CDR3 in DNA: TGTGCCAGCAGCTTGTTGAGCAATCTCGGAAACACCATATATTTT.